Following are 16 T cell receptor beta chains from one sample sequenced in a study of CD8+ T cells in alopecia areata. cDNA prepared by RNA extraction and subsequent reverse transcription served as the template for sequencing. Sequencing used immunoSEQ multiplex PCR; TCRdb keeps in-frame clones, though not all of them. In the table there are more than 150,000 clones, under 60% of which are singletons. Treatment given: oral pan-JAK inhibitor, 5-10 mg twice daily. This specimen consisted of CD8+ T cells sorted from blood, obtained at week 24, from a patient treated with tofacitinib. The receptors originated from a human donor with alopecia areata.

The chain has TRBV29-1 and TRBJ2-3; a weak D match, TRBD2 (7 bases). This CDR3 is 13 amino acids long. The germline V gene has CDR1 SQVTM and CDR2 ANQGSEA. Trimming removed 3 bases from V and 4 bases from J, with 11 bases in between. For the CDR3, the DNA is TGCAGCGTTGAGGGGGGGCGGGCAGATACGCAGTATTTT. It codes for CSVEGGRADTQYF.

The V and J genes are TRBV7-9 and TRBJ1-1; a weak D match, TRBD1 (5 bases). V lost 3 bases and J lost 4, with 15 bases in between. Germline V gene lookup returns CDR1 SEHNR and CDR2 FQNEAQ (reference sequence). This CDR3 region has 15 residues. The CDR3 DNA reads TGTGCCAGCAGCTTGGGCAGGGTTTCTATCACTGAAGCTTTCTTT. It specifies CASSLGRVSITEAFF.

V gene TRBV7-9 combines with J gene TRBJ1-1, with no clear D. Germline CDR1 is SEHNR and CDR2 is FQNEAQ (reference sequence). Trimming took 2 bases from V and 5 from J, leaving 0 bases between them. The CDR3 runs 10 residues. CDR3 loop: CASSLTEAFF. CDR3 coding DNA: TGTGCCAGCAGCTTAACTGAAGCTTTCTTT.

This clone was counted between two and nine times. The chain combines TRBV27 with TRBJ2-7, with D perhaps matching TRBD2 (6 bases). This CDR3 contains 14 residues. Germline V gives CDR1 MNHEY, CDR2 SMNVEV (reference sequence). Trimming removed 5 bases from V and 6 bases from J, with 17 bases in between. The CDR3 nucleotides read TGTGCCAGCAGTACGCCGGGACTTTATGGCGAGCAGTACTTC. It yields the protein CASSTPGLYGEQYF.

V gene TRBV13 combines with J gene TRBJ2-5; TRBD2 is a possible D gene (6 bases). Germline CDR1 reads PRHDT; CDR2 reads FYEKMQ (reference sequence). V was shortened by 5 bases and J by 2 bases, with 12 bases between the two germline ends. The CDR3 is made up of 14 amino acids. The CDR3 nucleotides are TGTGCCAGCAGCCAGGGACTGCTGCAAGAGACCCAGTACTTC. Translating it yields CASSQGLLQETQYF.

This clone has just one count. This chain connects TRBV5-6 to TRBJ1-5, with D unresolved. The ends were cut back, 1 base at V and 7 bases at J, with 15 bases in the middle. This CDR3 is built from 15 residues. Germline V gene lookup returns CDR1 SGHDT and CDR2 YYEEEE. The CDR3 here is CASSLKQPVGQPQHF. The CDR3 DNA reads TGTGCCAGCAGCTTGAAACAGCCGGTCGGCCAGCCCCAGCATTTT. The variable domain in full, with the rest retrieved from reference TRBV5-6 and TRBJ1-5, is DAGVTQSPTHLIKTRGQQVTLRCSPKSGHDTVSWYQQALGQGPQFIFQYYEEEERQRGNFPDRFSGHQFPNYSSELNVNALLLGDSALYLCASSLKQPVGQPQHFGDGTRLSIL.

The chain joins TRBV4-1 to TRBJ2-7; D is unclear. V was shortened by 1 base and J by 1 base, with 8 bases between the two germline ends. Germline CDR1 is MGHRA and CDR2 is YSYEKL. There are 14 residues in the CDR3. The CDR3 is CASSQVDGSYEQYF. In DNA form, the CDR3 reads TGCGCCAGCAGCCAAGTCGACGGATCCTACGAGCAGTACTTC.

As to this clone: At one end the junction does not follow the germline gene, possibly because of a read error. The chain recombines TRBV25-1 with TRBJ1-6; a weak D match, TRBD1 (5 bases). Germline values: CDR1 MGHDK, CDR2 SYGVNS. CDR3 length: 17 residues. The CDR3 spells CASSDGGWGSDNSPLHF. CDR3 nucleotides: TGTGCCAGCAGTGATGGGGGATGGGGCTCCGATAATTCACCCCTCCACTTT.

The chain uses TRBV30 and TRBJ1-1; TRBD1 might be the D (6 bases). The germline CDR1 and CDR2 sequences are GTSNPN and SVGIG (reference sequence). There are 13 residues in the CDR3. Trimming pared 4 bases from V and 5 bases from J, leaving 14 bases between. CDR3 loop: CAWNPGGRTEAFF. The CDR3 coding sequence is TGTGCCTGGAACCCCGGGGGGCGAACTGAAGCTTTCTTT. The whole variable domain, remainder taken from reference TRBV30 and TRBJ1-1, is SQTIHQWPATLVQPVGSPLSLECTVEGTSNPNLYWYRQAAGRGLQLLFYSVGIGQISSEVPQNLSASRPQDRQFILSSKKLLLSDSGFYLCAWNPGGRTEAFFGQGTRLTVV.

V and J are TRBV30 and TRBJ1-1; D gene uncertain. In germline, CDR1 is GTSNPN, CDR2 SVGIG (reference sequence). The CDR3 has 13 amino acids. V lost 4 bases and J 0 bases, leaving 9 bases between the germline ends. CDR3 nucleotides: TGTGCCTGGATTGGTCGGGTGAACACTGAAGCTTTCTTT. Amino acid sequence: CAWIGRVNTEAFF.

This clone was detected once. The chain combines TRBV25-1 with TRBJ1-2; 7 bases are a match to TRBD1. The germline gives CDR1 MGHDK, CDR2 SYGVNS. V shed 3 bases and J 5 bases; nucleotides not matched to a gene: 9. The CDR3 has 15 residues. CDR3 nucleotides: TGTGCCAGCAGTGAGTTGGGACAGTCTATGTATGGCTACACCTTC. Protein sequence: CASSELGQSMYGYTF.

This clone was observed a few times. This CDR3 is also generated by other DNA sequences in the sample. The gene calls are TRBV29-1 and TRBJ2-3; D call uncertain. Between the trimmed V and J ends, which lost 6 bases and 2 bases, there was a span of 3 bases. Per the germline V gene, CDR1 is SQVTM and CDR2 is ANQGSEA. The CDR3 is made up of 10 amino acids. The CDR3 nucleotides are TGCAGCGTCGCCACAGATACGCAGTATTTT. Translation: CSVATDTQYF.

Regarding this clone: At one of its ends the junction is not consistent with the germline gene, which may arise from a read error. V and J are TRBV14 and TRBJ1-1; TRBD1 agrees at 7 bases. This CDR3 has 14 amino acids. Germline values: CDR1 SGHDN, CDR2 FVKESK. CDR3 coding DNA: TGTGCCAGCAACCGGGACAGTCGGAACACTGGAGCTTTCTTT. Amino acids: CASNRDSRNTGAFF. The full variable domain, rest sourced from reference TRBV14 and TRBJ1-1, is EAGVTQFPSHSVIEKGQTVTLRCDPISGHDNLYWYRRVMGKEIKFLLHFVKESKQDESGMPNNRFLAERTGGTYSTLKVQPAELEDSGVYFCASNRDSRNTGAFFGQGTRLTVV.

The chain uses TRBV12-5 and TRBJ2-3; D unclear. The CDR3 is 17 residues long. CDR1 is LGHNT, CDR2 FRNRAP, per germline. V dropped 1 base and J dropped 1 base, with 15 bases sitting between them. CDR3 residues: CASGLGPHYSRTDTQYF. CDR3 in DNA: TGTGCTAGTGGTTTGGGTCCCCACTATAGCCGCACAGATACGCAGTATTTT.

V is TRBV2 and J is TRBJ1-1; the D gene is possibly TRBD1 (6 bases). Trimming left V 8 bases short and J 7 bases short, with 14 bases between. The CDR3 sequence is 12 residues long. Germline CDR1 is SNHLY and CDR2 is FYNNEI. CDR3 residues: CASGGQRIEAFF. DNA of the CDR3: TGTGCCAGCGGAGGACAGCGAATTGAAGCTTTCTTT. Full variable domain (outside the CDR3, taken from reference TRBV2 and TRBJ1-1): EPEVTQTPSHQVTQMGQEVILRCVPISNHLYFYWYRQILGQKVEFLVSFYNNEISEKSEIFDDQFSVERPDGSNFTLKIRSTKLEDSAMYFCASGGQRIEAFFGQGTRLTVV.

This chain uses TRBV6-1 with TRBJ1-3; D unresolved. With 2 bases removed from V and 2 bases from J, the gap between germline ends came to 7 bases. The CDR3 has 14 residues. Germline V lookup: CDR1 MNHNS, CDR2 SASEGT. CDR3 sequence reads: CASSEIDTGNTIYF. Written as DNA, the CDR3 is TGTGCCAGCAGTGAAATAGACACTGGAAACACCATATATTTT.